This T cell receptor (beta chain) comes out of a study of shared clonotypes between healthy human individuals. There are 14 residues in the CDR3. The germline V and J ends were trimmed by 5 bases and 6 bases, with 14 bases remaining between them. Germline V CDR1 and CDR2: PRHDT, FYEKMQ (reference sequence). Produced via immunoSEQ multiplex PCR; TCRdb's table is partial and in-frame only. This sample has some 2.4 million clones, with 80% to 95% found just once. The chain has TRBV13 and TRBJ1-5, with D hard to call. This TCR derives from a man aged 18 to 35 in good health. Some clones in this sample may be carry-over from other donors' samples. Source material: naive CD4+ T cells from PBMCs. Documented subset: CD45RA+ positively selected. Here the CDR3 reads CASSDGPLLQPQHF. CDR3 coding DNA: TGTGCCAGCAGCGACGGCCCCCTTCTTCAGCCCCAGCATTTT.